The source of this T cell receptor (beta chain) is a study of T cell repertoires in cytomegalovirus infection. CDR3 size: 15 residues. Germline trimming cut 5 bases from V and 9 bases from J; bases unmatched to any gene: 10. CDR1 and CDR2 from the germline V gene are SGHTA and FQGNSA. This clonotype turned up a few times. The antigen remains undetermined. TCRdb called the reads again in MiXCR, with one record for every CDR3 protein. The sample yields under 500,000 distinct CDR3 sequences, roughly 43% seen once. This rearrangement joins TRBV7-2 to TRBJ1-6, with 7 bases matching TRBD1. The source was cultured PBMCs, collected from culture after CMV antigen stimulation. This receptor was taken from a human donor in good health (CMV status not recorded). Some clones in this sample may be carry-over from other donors' samples. The CDR3 nucleotides read TGTGCCAGCAGCCGAATGACAGGGTCGAGTTCACCCCTCCACTTT. It yields the protein CASSRMTGSSSPLHF.